This TCR beta chain was recovered during a study of spatial heterogeneity in lung cancer. Findings and caveats of the study: Tracking of tumor mutation counts was seen in expanded intratumoral alpha and beta TCR counts.

Using its own MiXCR run on the 5' RACE reads, TCRdb lists one record per CDR3 protein. The sample has 5,800 or so distinct CDR3 sequences; around a quarter are singletons. Time point indicated: sample taken at primary tumor resection. The study sequenced unsorted whole RNA from tumor, nontumor lung or frozen PBMC. This clonotype was detected only a few times. Antigen unknown. This TCR was recovered from a male donor with early-stage non-small cell lung cancer. The source material was lung tumor tissue, sampled at surgery.

In nucleotides, the CDR3 is TGTGCCAGTAGTATATCGGGAGGGCCCTCAGTGGGTGAGCAGTTCTTC. Translated, it gives CASSISGGPSVGEQFF. This chain joins TRBV19 and TRBJ2-1; 8 nucleotides agree with TRBD2. The CDR3 length is 16 residues. Trimming took 2 bases from V and 9 from J; bases not matched to a gene: 12. Looked up from germline, CDR1 is LNHDA and CDR2 is SQIVND (reference sequence).